The present T cell receptor beta chain was sequenced within a study of siplizumab effects on memory and regulatory T cells. General observations from the study: Proliferating Tregs from siplizumab cultures lacked functional confirmation of suppression.

Concerning this clone itself: The antigen remains unidentified.

Germline-derived CDR1 and CDR2 are MNHEY and SMNVEV (reference sequence). The CDR3 is 15 amino acids. With 7 bases removed from V and 1 base from J, the gap between germline ends came to 14 bases. Produced via immunoSEQ multiplex PCR; TCRdb's table is partial and in-frame only. Among 55,000 to 70,000 clones listed, more than 80% were seen once. The sample taken for sequencing was CD8+ T cells sorted from blood. V and J are TRBV27 and TRBJ2-4; D possibly corresponds to TRBD1 (6 bases). The source of this sequence is a human donor in good health. The CDR3 sequence: CASTTYREAKNIQYF. CDR3 coding DNA: TGTGCCAGCACTACATACAGGGAGGCCAAAAACATTCAGTACTTC.